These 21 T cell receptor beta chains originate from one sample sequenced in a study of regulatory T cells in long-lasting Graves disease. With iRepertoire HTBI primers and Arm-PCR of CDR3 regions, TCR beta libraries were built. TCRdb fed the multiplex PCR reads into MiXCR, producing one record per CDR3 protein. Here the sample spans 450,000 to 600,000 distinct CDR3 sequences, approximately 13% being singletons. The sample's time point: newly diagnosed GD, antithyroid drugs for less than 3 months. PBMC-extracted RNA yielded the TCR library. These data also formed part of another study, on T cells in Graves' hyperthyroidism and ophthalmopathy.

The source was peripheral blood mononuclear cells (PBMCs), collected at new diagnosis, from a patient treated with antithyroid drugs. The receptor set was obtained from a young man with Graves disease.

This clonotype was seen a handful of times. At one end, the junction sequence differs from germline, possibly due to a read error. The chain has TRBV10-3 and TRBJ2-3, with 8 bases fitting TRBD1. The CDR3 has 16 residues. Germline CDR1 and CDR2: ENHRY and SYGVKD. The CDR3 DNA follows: TGTGCCACCAGTGGTAGGACAGGGAGGAGCACAGATACGCAGTATTTT. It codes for CATSGRTGRSTDTQYF.

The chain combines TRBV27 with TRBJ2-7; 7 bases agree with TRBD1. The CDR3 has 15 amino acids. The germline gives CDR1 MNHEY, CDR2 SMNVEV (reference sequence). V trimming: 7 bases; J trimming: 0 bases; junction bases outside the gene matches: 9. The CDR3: CASMIWAGGSYEQYF. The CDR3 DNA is TGTGCCAGCATGATCTGGGCAGGGGGCTCCTACGAGCAGTACTTC.

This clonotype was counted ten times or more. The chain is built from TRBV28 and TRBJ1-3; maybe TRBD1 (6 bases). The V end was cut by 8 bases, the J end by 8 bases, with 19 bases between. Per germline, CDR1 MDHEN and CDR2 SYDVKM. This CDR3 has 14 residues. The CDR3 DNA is TGTGCCAGCGGGTCGTTGGGGGACAAATACACCATATATTTT. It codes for CASGSLGDKYTIYF.

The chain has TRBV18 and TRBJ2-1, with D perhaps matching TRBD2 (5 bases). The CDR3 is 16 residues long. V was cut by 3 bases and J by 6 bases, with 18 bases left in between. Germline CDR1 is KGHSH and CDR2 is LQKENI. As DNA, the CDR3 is TGTGCCAGCTCACCGATGTGGGTCGGGAATCGCAATGAGCAGTTCTTC. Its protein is CASSPMWVGNRNEQFF. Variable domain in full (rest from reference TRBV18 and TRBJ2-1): NAGVMQNPRHLVRRRGQEARLRCSPMKGHSHVYWYRQLPEEGLKFMVYLQKENIIDESGMPKERFSAEFPKEGPSILRIQQVVRGDSAAYFCASSPMWVGNRNEQFFGPGTRLTVL.

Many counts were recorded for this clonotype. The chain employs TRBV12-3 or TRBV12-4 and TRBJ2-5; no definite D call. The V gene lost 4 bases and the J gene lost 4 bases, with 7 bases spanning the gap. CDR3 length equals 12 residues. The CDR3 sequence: CASSSPLETQYF. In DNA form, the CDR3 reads TGTGCCAGCAGTTCCCCCCTAGAGACCCAGTACTTC.

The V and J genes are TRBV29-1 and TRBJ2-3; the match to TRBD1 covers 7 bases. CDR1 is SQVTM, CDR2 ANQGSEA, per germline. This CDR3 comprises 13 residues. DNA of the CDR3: TGCAGTGGGGAGCAGGGGGGCACAGATACGCAGTATTTT. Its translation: CSGEQGGTDTQYF.

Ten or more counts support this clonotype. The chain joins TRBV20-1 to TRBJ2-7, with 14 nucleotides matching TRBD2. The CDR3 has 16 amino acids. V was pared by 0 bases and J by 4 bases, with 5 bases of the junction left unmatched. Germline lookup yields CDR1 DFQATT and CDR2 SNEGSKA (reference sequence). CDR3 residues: CSARDPGLAGVYEQYF. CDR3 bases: TGCAGTGCTAGAGACCCGGGACTAGCGGGAGTGTACGAGCAGTACTTC.

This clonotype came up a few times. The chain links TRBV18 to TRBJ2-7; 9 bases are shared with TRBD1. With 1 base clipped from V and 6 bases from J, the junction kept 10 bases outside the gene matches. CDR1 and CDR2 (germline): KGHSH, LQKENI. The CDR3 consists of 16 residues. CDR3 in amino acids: CASSPLAGQGLSEQYF. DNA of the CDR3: TGTGCCAGCTCACCACTGGCGGGACAGGGTCTGTCCGAGCAGTACTTC.

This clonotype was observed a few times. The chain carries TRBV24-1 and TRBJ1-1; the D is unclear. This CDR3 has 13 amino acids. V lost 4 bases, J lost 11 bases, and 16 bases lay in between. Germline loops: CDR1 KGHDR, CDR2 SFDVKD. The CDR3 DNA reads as TGTGCCACCAGTGACCCCATTGGAACTCGGGCTTTCTTT. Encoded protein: CATSDPIGTRAFF.

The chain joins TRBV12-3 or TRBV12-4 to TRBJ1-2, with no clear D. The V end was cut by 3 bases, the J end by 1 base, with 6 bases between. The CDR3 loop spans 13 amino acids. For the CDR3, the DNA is TGTGCCAGCAGTTTCCCCTTTAACTATGGCTACACCTTC. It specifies CASSFPFNYGYTF.

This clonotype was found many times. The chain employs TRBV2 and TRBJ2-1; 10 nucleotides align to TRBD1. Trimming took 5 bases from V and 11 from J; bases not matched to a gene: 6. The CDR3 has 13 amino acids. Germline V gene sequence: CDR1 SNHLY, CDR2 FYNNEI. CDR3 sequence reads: CASSFRQGAKQFF. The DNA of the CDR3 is TGTGCCAGCAGTTTTAGACAGGGGGCGAAGCAGTTCTTC.

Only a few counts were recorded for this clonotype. In DNA form, the CDR3 reads TGCAGTGCTACACCGGGACAGGGTAGCGAGCAGTACTTC. Amino acids: CSATPGQGSEQYF. The chain uses TRBV20-1 and TRBJ2-7; 9 bases fit TRBD1. After removal of 4 bases from V and 6 bases from J, the junction contained 7 bases not matched to a gene. Germline values: CDR1 DFQATT, CDR2 SNEGSKA (reference sequence). This CDR3 has 13 residues.

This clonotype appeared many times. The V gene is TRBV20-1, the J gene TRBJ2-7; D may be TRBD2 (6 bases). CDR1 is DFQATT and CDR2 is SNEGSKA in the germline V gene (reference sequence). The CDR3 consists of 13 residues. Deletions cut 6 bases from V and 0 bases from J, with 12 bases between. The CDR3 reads CSASAGFSYEQYF. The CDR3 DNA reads TGCAGTGCGTCGGCGGGATTCTCCTACGAGCAGTACTTC.

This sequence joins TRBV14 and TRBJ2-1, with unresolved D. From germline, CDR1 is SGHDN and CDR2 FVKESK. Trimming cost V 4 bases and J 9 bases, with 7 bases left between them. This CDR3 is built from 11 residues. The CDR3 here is CASSRGREQFF. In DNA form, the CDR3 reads TGTGCCAGCAGCCGAGGTCGTGAGCAGTTCTTC.

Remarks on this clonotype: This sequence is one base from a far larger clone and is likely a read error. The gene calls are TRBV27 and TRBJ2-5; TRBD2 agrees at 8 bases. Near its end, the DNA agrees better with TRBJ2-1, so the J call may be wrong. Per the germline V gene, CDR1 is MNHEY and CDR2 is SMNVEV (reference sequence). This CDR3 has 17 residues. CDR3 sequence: CASSLGSGASRYNEQFF. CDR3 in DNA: TGTGCCAGCAGTTTAGGTAGCGGGGCGTCGCGTTACAATGAGCAGTTCTTC.

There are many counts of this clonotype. CDR3 sequence: CASSIQGLMTGGELFF. DNA of the CDR3: TGTGCCAGCAGTATTCAGGGACTAATGACTGGCGGGGAGCTGTTTTTT. The chain employs TRBV27 and TRBJ2-2, with TRBD2 matching over 7 bases. The CDR3 runs to 16 residues. V gave up 5 bases and J gave up 7 bases; unmatched junction bases: 13. Germline assignment: CDR1 MNHEY and CDR2 SMNVEV (reference sequence).

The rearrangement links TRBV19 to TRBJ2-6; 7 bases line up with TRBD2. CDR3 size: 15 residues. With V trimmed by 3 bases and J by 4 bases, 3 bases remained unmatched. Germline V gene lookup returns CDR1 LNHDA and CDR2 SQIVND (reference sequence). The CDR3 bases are TGTGCCAGTAGTATCAGGGAGGGAGGGGCCAACGTCCTGACTTTC. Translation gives CASSIREGGANVLTF.

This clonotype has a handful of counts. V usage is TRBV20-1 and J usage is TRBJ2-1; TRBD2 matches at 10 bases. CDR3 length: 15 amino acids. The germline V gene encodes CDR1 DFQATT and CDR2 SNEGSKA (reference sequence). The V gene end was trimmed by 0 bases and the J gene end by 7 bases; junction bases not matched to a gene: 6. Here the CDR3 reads CSARDPTSGTNEQFF. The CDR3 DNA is TGCAGTGCTAGAGACCCTACTAGCGGGACTAATGAGCAGTTCTTC.

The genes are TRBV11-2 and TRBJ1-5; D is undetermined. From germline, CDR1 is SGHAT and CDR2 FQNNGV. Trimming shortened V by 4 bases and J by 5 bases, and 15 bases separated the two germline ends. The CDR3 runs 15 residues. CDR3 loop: CASSSGPGEDQPQHF. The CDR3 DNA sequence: TGTGCCAGCAGCTCGGGCCCCGGGGAGGATCAGCCCCAGCATTTT.

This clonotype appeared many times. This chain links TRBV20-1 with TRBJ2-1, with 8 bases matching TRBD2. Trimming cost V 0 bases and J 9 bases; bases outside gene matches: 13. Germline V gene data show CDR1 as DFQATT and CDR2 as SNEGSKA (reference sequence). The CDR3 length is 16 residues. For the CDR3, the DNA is TGCAGTGCTAGAGATCCCACTAGCGGAGTAGGGAGTGAGCAGTTCTTC. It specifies CSARDPTSGVGSEQFF.

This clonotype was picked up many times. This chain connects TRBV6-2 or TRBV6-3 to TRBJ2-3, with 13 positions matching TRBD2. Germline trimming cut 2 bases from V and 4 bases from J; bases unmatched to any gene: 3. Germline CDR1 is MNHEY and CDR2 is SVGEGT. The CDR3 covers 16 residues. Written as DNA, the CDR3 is TGTGCCAGCAGTTACGGACTAGCGGGAGCCGCAGATACGCAGTATTTT. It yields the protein CASSYGLAGAADTQYF.